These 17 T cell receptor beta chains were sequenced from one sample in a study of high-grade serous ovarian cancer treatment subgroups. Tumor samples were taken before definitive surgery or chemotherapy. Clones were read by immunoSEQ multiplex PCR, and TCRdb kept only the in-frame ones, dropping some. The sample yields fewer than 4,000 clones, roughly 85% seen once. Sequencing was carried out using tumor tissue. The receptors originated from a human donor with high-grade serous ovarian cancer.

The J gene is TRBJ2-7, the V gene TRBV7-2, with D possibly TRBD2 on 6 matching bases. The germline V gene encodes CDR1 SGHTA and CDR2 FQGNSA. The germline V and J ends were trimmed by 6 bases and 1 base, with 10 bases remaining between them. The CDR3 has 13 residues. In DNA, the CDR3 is TGTGCCAGCAGGGACGGGAGATCCTACGAGCAGTACTTC. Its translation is CASRDGRSYEQYF.

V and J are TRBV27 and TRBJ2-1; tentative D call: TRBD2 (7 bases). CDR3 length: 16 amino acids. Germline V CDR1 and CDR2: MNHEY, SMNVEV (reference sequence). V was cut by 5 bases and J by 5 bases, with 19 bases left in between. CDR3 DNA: TGTGCCAGCAGTGCCCTGGGGGCGGGGGTCCACAATGAGCAGTTCTTC. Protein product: CASSALGAGVHNEQFF.

This CDR3 reads CASSYIGEAETQYF. In DNA, the CDR3 is TGCGCCAGCAGTTACATTGGAGAGGCAGAGACCCAGTACTTC. The chain links TRBV4-1 to TRBJ2-5; D is unclear. The germline V gene has CDR1 MGHRA and CDR2 YSYEKL. V gave up 6 bases and J gave up 4 bases, with 15 bases separating them. The CDR3 contains 14 residues.

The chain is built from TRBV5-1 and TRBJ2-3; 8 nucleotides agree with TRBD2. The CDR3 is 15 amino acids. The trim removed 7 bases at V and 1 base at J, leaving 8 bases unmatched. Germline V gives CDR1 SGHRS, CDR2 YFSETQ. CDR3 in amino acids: CASGRGGRGTDTQYF. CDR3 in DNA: TGCGCCAGCGGACGCGGGGGGAGGGGCACAGATACGCAGTATTTT.

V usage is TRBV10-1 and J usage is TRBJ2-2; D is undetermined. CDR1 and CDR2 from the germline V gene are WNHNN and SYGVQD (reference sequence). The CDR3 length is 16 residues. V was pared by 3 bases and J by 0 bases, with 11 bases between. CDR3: CASSDPMFANTGELFF. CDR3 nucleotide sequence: TGCGCCAGCAGTGATCCGATGTTCGCGAACACCGGGGAGCTGTTTTTT.

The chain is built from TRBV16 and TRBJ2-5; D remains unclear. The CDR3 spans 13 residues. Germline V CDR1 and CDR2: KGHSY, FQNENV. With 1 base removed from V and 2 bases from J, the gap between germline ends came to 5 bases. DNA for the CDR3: TGTGCCAGCAGCCAATTGGTACAAGAGACCCAGTACTTC. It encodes CASSQLVQETQYF.

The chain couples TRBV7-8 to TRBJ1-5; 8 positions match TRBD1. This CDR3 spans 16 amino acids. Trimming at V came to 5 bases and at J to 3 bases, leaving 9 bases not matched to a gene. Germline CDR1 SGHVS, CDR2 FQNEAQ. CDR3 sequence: CASSHLTGDNNQPQHF. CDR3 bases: TGTGCCAGCAGCCACCTGACAGGGGATAACAATCAGCCCCAGCATTTT.

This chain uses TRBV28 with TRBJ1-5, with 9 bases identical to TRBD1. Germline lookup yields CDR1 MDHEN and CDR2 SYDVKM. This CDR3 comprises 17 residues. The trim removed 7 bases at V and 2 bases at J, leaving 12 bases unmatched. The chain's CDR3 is CASKGGQGLQGNQPQHF. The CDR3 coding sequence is TGTGCCAGCAAGGGGGGACAGGGACTCCAAGGCAATCAGCCCCAGCATTTT.

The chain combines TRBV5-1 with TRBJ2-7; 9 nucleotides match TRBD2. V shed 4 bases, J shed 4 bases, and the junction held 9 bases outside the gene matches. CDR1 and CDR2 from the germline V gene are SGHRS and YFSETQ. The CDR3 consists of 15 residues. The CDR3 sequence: CASSPLGSGSYEQYF. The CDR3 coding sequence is TGCGCCAGCAGCCCCCTGGGTAGCGGGAGTTACGAGCAGTACTTC.

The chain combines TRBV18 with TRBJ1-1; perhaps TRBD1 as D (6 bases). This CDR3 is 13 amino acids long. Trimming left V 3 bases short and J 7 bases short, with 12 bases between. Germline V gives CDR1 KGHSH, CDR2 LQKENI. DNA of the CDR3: TGTGCCAGCTCACCTCGGACAGACGGTGAAGCTTTCTTT. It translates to CASSPRTDGEAFF.

The CDR3 region has the DNA TGTGCCACCAGCTCAGGGGGCGTGGGGTCCTACAATGAGCAGTTCTTC. It specifies CATSSGGVGSYNEQFF. This sequence joins TRBV15 and TRBJ2-1; 8 bases are a match to TRBD1. CDR3 length: 16 residues. In germline, CDR1 is LNHNV, CDR2 YYDKDF (reference sequence). V trimming: 5 bases; J trimming: 1 base; junction bases outside the gene matches: 7.

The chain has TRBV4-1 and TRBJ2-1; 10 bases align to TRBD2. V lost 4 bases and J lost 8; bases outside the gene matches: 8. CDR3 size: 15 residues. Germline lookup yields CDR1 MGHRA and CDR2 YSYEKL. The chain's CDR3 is CASSPEREGRYEQFF. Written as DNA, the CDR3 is TGCGCCAGCAGCCCTGAGCGGGAGGGCCGGTATGAGCAGTTCTTC.

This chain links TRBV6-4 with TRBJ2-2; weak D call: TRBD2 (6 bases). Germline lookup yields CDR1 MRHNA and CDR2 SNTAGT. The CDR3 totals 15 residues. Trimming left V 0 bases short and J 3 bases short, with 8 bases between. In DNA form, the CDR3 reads TGTGCCAGCAGTGACTCGTCTAGCGACACCGGGGAGCTGTTTTTT. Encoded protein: CASSDSSSDTGELFF.

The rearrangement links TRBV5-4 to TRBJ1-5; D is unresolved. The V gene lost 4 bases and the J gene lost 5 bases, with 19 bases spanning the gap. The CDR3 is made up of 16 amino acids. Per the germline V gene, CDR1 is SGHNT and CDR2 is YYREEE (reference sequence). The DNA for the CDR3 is TGTGCCAGCAGCCGCCCCACCGATCCCGACGATCAGCCCCAGCATTTT. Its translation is CASSRPTDPDDQPQHF.

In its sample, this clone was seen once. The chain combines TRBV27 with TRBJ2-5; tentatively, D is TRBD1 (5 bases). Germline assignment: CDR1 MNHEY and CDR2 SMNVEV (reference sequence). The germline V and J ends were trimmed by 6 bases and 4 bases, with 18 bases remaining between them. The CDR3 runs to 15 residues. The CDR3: CASRRNLAGRETQYF. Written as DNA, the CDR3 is TGTGCCAGCAGACGTAATTTAGCAGGGCGAGAGACCCAGTACTTC.

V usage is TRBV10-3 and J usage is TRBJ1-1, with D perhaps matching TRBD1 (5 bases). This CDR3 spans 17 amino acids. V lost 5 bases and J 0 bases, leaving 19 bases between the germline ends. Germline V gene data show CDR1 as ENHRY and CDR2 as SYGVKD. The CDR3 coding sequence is TGTGCCATCAGTTGGGCGGCCGGGACCCAGATGAACACTGAAGCTTTCTTT. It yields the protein CAISWAAGTQMNTEAFF.

DNA for the CDR3: TGTGCCAGCAGCGTTCGGGGAGGGCTGTTCTACAATGAGCAGTTCTTC. This encodes CASSVRGGLFYNEQFF. The chain links TRBV7-9 to TRBJ2-1; 7 nucleotides match TRBD2. The CDR3 runs to 16 residues. Losses at the gene ends were 5 bases for V and 3 bases for J; bases not matched to a gene: 10. Germline CDR1 and CDR2: SEHNR and FQNEAQ (reference sequence).